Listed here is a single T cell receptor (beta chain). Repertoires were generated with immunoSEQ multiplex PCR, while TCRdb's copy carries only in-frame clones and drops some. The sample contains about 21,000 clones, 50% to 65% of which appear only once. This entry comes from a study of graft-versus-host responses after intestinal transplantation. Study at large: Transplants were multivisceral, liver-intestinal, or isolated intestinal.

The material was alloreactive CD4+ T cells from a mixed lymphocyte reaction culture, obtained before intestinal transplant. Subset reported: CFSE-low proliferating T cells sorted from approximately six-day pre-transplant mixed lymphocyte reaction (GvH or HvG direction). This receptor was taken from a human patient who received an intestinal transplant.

The CDR3 protein is CASSAFTPDTQYF. CDR3 bases: TGTGCCAGCTCAGCATTCACACCAGATACGCAGTATTTT. The V gene is TRBV18, the J gene TRBJ2-3; D uncertain. The germline gives CDR1 KGHSH, CDR2 LQKENI. The CDR3 contains 13 residues. The V end was cut by 5 bases, the J end by 4 bases, with 10 bases between.